Shown below are 15 T cell receptor beta chains from a single sample sequenced in a study of T-cell reconstitution after alpha-beta-depleted transplantation in children. Unique molecular identifiers were incorporated into the prepared TCRbeta library. TCRdb reanalysed the PCR reads using MiXCR and keeps one entry per CDR3 protein. The repertoire holds 200,000 to 250,000 distinct CDR3 sequences, with roughly 10% as singletons. Sequencing used PBMCs from the stem cell graft donor, obtained from the stem cell graft. All receptors derive from a human donor who donated a stem cell graft to a child with acute lymphoblastic leukemia.

This clonotype was observed a handful of times. This chain connects TRBV4-2 to TRBJ2-5; 7 bases are shared with TRBD2. Germline V CDR1 and CDR2: LGHNA, YNFKEQ. The CDR3 has 15 residues. Germline trimming cut 6 bases from V and 4 bases from J; bases unmatched to any gene: 11. Written as DNA, the CDR3 is TGTGCCAGCAGGAAAACTAGCGAGGCTCGAGAGACCCAGTACTTC. Encoded protein: CASRKTSEARETQYF.

This clonotype is categorized as medium-sized. This chain connects TRBV20-1 to TRBJ2-3; possible D gene TRBD2, 5 bases. Germline V lookup: CDR1 DFQATT, CDR2 SNEGSKA (reference sequence). Deletions cut 0 bases from V and 2 bases from J, with 15 bases between. This CDR3 has 16 amino acids. The DNA for the CDR3 is TGCAGTGCTAGAGAGACATTTCGGGGAGACACAGATACGCAGTATTTT. As protein: CSARETFRGDTDTQYF.

This clonotype was seen only a few times. This CDR3 is CASSITGPRVYEQYF. The CDR3 DNA follows: TGTGCCAGCAGCATTACGGGACCCCGGGTCTACGAGCAGTACTTC. The gene calls are TRBV7-9 and TRBJ2-7; the D call may be TRBD1 or TRBD2 (5 bases each). The CDR3 is 15 residues long. Trimming removed 5 bases from V and 3 bases from J, with 17 bases in between. Germline CDR1 is SEHNR and CDR2 is FQNEAQ (reference sequence).

This clonotype was counted a few times. The chain is built from TRBV15 and TRBJ2-7, with 9 positions matching TRBD1. Trimming took 3 bases from V and 3 from J; bases not matched to a gene: 9. The CDR3 extends over 16 amino acids. CDR1 is LNHNV, CDR2 YYDKDF, per germline (reference sequence). The CDR3 protein is CATSRGTGTGNYEQYF. CDR3 nucleotides: TGTGCCACCAGCAGGGGTACCGGGACAGGGAACTACGAGCAGTACTTC.

The sample holds a few counts of this clonotype. The chain links TRBV12-3 or TRBV12-4 to TRBJ1-4, with a weak D call TRBD1 (5 bases). The germline V and J ends were trimmed by 2 bases and 7 bases, with 23 bases remaining between them. This CDR3 is built from 18 residues. CDR3 sequence: CASSLNLGAGSGGEKLFF. DNA of the CDR3: TGTGCCAGCAGTTTAAATTTAGGAGCAGGGTCGGGAGGTGAAAAACTGTTTTTT.

J is TRBJ2-2 and V is TRBV6-2 or TRBV6-3; tentatively, D is TRBD1 (6 bases). The V gene's germline CDR1 is MNHEY and CDR2 SVGEGT. V lost 7 bases to trimming and J lost 0 bases, with 15 bases between them. The CDR3 is 16 amino acids. The CDR3 reads CASTDGQSPNTGELFF. Written as DNA, the CDR3 is TGTGCCAGCACGGACGGACAGTCTCCGAACACCGGGGAGCTGTTTTTT.

This clonotype has a count of ten or more. The gene calls are TRBV5-1 and TRBJ1-3; D gene ambiguous. The length of the CDR3 is 15 residues. CDR1 is SGHRS, CDR2 YFSETQ, per germline. V lost 0 bases, J lost 0 bases, and 7 bases lay in between. The CDR3 reads CASSLAGDSGNTIYF. In DNA, the CDR3 is TGCGCCAGCAGCTTGGCGGGAGACTCTGGAAACACCATATATTTT.

This clonotype has only a few counts. The gene calls are TRBV7-2 and TRBJ1-1, with 7 bases fitting TRBD1. The V and J ends lost 2 bases and 7 bases, in that order; junction bases with no gene match: 4. The CDR3 has 13 amino acids. CDR1 and CDR2 (germline): SGHTA, FQGNSA. CDR3 nucleotides: TGTGCCAGCAGCTTATCGAGGGACAGTGAAGCTTTCTTT. Encoded protein: CASSLSRDSEAFF. The full variable domain, its missing parts supplied by reference TRBV7-2 and TRBJ1-1, is GAGVSQSPSNKVTEKGKDVELRCDPISGHTALYWYRQSLGQGLEFLIYFQGNSAPDKSGLPSDRFSAERTGGSVSTLTIQRTQQEDSAVYLCASSLSRDSEAFFGQGTRLTVV.

This clonotype turned up a few times. V is TRBV7-8 and J is TRBJ2-1; 9 nucleotides match TRBD1. V shed 5 bases and J 9 bases; nucleotides not matched to a gene: 14. Germline V lookup: CDR1 SGHVS, CDR2 FQNEAQ. The CDR3 totals 16 residues. The CDR3, as DNA: TGTGCCAGCAGCCTAAGGGGGGACAGGGATTTCTGTGAGCAGTTCTTC. Protein sequence: CASSLRGDRDFCEQFF. Filled out from reference TRBV7-8 and TRBJ2-1, the complete variable domain reads GAGVSQSPRYKVAKRGQDVALRCDPISGHVSLFWYQQALGQGPEFLTYFQNEAQLDKSGLPSDRFFAERPEGSVSTLKIQRTQQEDSAVYLCASSLRGDRDFCEQFFGPGTRLTVL.

This rearrangement joins TRBV7-9 to TRBJ2-7; maybe TRBD1 (5 bases). V dropped 3 bases and J dropped 2 bases, with 8 bases sitting between them. Germline V gene sequence: CDR1 SEHNR, CDR2 FQNEAQ (reference sequence). CDR3 length equals 13 residues. The CDR3: CASSFPTAYEQYF. The CDR3 DNA reads TGTGCCAGCAGCTTTCCGACAGCCTACGAGCAGTACTTC. Full variable domain (rest looked up from reference TRBV7-9 and TRBJ2-7): DTGVSQNPRHKITKRGQNVTFRCDPISEHNRLYWYRQTLGQGPEFLTYFQNEAQLEKSRLLSDRFSAERPKGSFSTLEIQRTEQGDSAMYLCASSFPTAYEQYFGPGTRLTVT.

This sequence joins TRBV15 and TRBJ1-1; D is uncertain. The CDR3 has 13 residues. Trimming cost V 0 bases and J 6 bases, with 8 bases left between them. The germline V gene has CDR1 LNHNV and CDR2 YYDKDF (reference sequence). CDR3 nucleotides: TGTGCCACCAGCAGAGATCTCGGGGCTGAAGCTTTCTTT. Translated: CATSRDLGAEAFF.

The rearrangement joins TRBV11-2 to TRBJ2-3; D uncertain. The CDR3 extends over 12 amino acids. CDR1 and CDR2 (germline): SGHAT, FQNNGV. Trimming removed 1 base at V and 7 bases at J, with 6 bases between. CDR3 amino acids: CASSLVGHTQYF. The CDR3 DNA reads as TGTGCCAGCAGCTTAGTTGGACATACGCAGTATTTT.

V is TRBV4-2 and J is TRBJ2-1; 9 nucleotides match TRBD1. Germline CDR1 is LGHNA and CDR2 is YNFKEQ. The J segment lost 5 bases and the V segment lost 3 bases, leaving 8 bases of the junction unmatched. CDR3 size: 16 residues. The CDR3, as DNA: TGTGCCAGCAGCCAGGGACAGGGAATCCCTAACAATGAGCAGTTCTTC. It specifies CASSQGQGIPNNEQFF.

This clonotype was observed a few times. This chain connects TRBV7-9 to TRBJ1-6; tentative D call: TRBD1 (6 bases). V was trimmed by 6 bases and J by 10 bases, leaving 16 bases between them. Germline V gene data show CDR1 as SEHNR and CDR2 as FQNEAQ (reference sequence). The CDR3 is 14 amino acids. The CDR3 spells CASSWGDISSPLHF. The CDR3 DNA is TGTGCCAGCAGTTGGGGGGACATCTCCTCACCCCTCCACTTT.

The table lists this clonotype with many counts. The chain links TRBV5-6 to TRBJ2-3; TRBD2 matches 11 bases. The length of the CDR3 is 16 residues. CDR1 is SGHDT, CDR2 YYEEEE, per germline. J was trimmed by 3 bases and V by 0 bases; bases with no gene match: 3. In nucleotides, the CDR3 is TGTGCCAGCAGCTTGGGACTAGCGGGGAGGACAGATACGCAGTATTTT. Translated: CASSLGLAGRTDTQYF.